A single sample gave rise to the 28 T cell receptor beta chains below, sequenced in a study of beta chain features in type 1 diabetes. No antigen has been assigned to these receptors. Expressed TCRB transcripts were sequenced because the entire RNA isolate underwent reverse transcription. Measured with immunoSEQ multiplex PCR; TCRdb has only the in-frame clones, and not every one. The sample holds around 300,000 clones, over 14% seen once. Study conclusions and caveats: All four CD4+ subsets from Type 1 diabetes patients carried moderately but significantly shorter TCRB CDR3s.

Material: naive CD4+ T cells from blood. The receptors here all came from a man aged 18 to 30 with type 1 diabetes.

The chain joins TRBV4-3 to TRBJ1-1; D may be TRBD1 (5 bases). Trimming pared 6 bases from V and 0 bases from J, leaving 11 bases between. The CDR3 is 14 residues long. CDR1 is LGHNA and CDR2 is YSLEER in the germline V gene. CDR3 DNA sequence: TGCGCCAGCAGTCGGGACTGGATGAACACTGAAGCTTTCTTT. Translating it yields CASSRDWMNTEAFF.

The J gene is TRBJ1-2, the V gene TRBV6-6, with a weak D call TRBD1 (5 bases). The V end lost 5 bases, the J end lost 8 bases, and 21 bases lay between the germline ends. CDR3 size: 15 residues. CDR1 MNHNY and CDR2 SVGAGI come from the germline V gene (reference sequence). CDR3 protein: CASSNPAARARGYTF. The CDR3 region has the DNA TGTGCCAGCAGTAACCCGGCGGCCAGGGCTAGGGGCTACACCTTC.

The chain joins TRBV27 to TRBJ2-7; tentatively, D is TRBD2 (6 bases). Germline V lookup: CDR1 MNHEY, CDR2 SMNVEV (reference sequence). The CDR3 contains 14 residues. V lost 4 bases and J 1 base, leaving 11 bases between the germline ends. In nucleotides, the CDR3 is TGTGCCAGCAGTTCGGGACTGGAATCCTACGAGCAGTACTTC. It codes for CASSSGLESYEQYF.

The CDR3 DNA is TGTGCCAGCAGTTTGAGGCTCTATGGCTACACCTTC. Protein product: CASSLRLYGYTF. V is TRBV28 and J is TRBJ1-2; D not resolved. The germline CDR1 and CDR2 sequences are MDHEN and SYDVKM. This CDR3 spans 12 amino acids. Trimming stripped 3 bases from V and 4 bases from J, with 6 bases between.

The chain has TRBV27 and TRBJ2-1; 10 positions match TRBD2. The germline V gene has CDR1 MNHEY and CDR2 SMNVEV (reference sequence). After removal of 6 bases from V and 1 base from J, the junction contained 6 bases not matched to a gene. The CDR3 loop spans 16 amino acids. CDR3 amino acids: CASSWTSGLSYNEQFF. The CDR3 DNA is TGTGCCAGCAGCTGGACTAGCGGTCTATCCTACAATGAGCAGTTCTTC.

This clone was counted between two and nine times. The chain has TRBV5-1 and TRBJ2-1, with a possible D match to TRBD1 (6 bases). This CDR3 comprises 15 residues. Germline lookup yields CDR1 SGHRS and CDR2 YFSETQ. Trimming removed 0 bases at V and 0 bases at J, with 7 bases between. The CDR3 nucleotides are TGCGCCAGCAGCTTGGGACAGGCCTCCTACAATGAGCAGTTCTTC. Its protein is CASSLGQASYNEQFF.

The chain combines TRBV6-6 with TRBJ1-5; tentative D call: TRBD1 (6 bases). CDR3 length equals 14 residues. V dropped 5 bases and J dropped 2 bases, with 10 bases sitting between them. Germline CDR1 is MNHNY and CDR2 is SVGAGI (reference sequence). The CDR3 loop reads CASSRGGGNQPQHF. CDR3 in DNA: TGTGCCAGCAGTAGGGGGGGCGGCAATCAGCCCCAGCATTTT.

This clone appeared a few times. This chain links TRBV10-3 with TRBJ2-1, with TRBD2 matching over 10 bases. The CDR3 runs to 17 residues. Germline values: CDR1 ENHRY, CDR2 SYGVKD. Trimming took 6 bases from V and 7 from J; bases not matched to a gene: 15. The CDR3 protein is CAISSSGGGGGRNEQFF. The CDR3 DNA sequence: TGTGCCATCAGCTCTAGCGGGGGAGGAGGGGGGAGGAATGAGCAGTTCTTC.

V and J are TRBV6-6 and TRBJ2-1; D gene unclear. V lost 5 bases, J lost 7 bases, and 9 bases lay in between. CDR3 length: 12 amino acids. The germline V gene encodes CDR1 MNHNY and CDR2 SVGAGI (reference sequence). The DNA for the CDR3 is TGTGCCAGCAGTGCCGCCAGAAATGAGCAGTTCTTC. Translating gives CASSAARNEQFF.

This chain joins TRBV6-5 and TRBJ2-5; 11 positions agree with TRBD2. The length of the CDR3 is 16 residues. The ends lost 4 bases at V and 6 bases at J; junction bases unmatched: 10. The V gene's germline CDR1 is MNHEY and CDR2 SVGAGI. The CDR3 here is CASSFLPTSGRKTQYF. For the CDR3, the DNA is TGTGCCAGCAGTTTCCTCCCTACTAGCGGGAGAAAGACCCAGTACTTC.

This rearrangement joins TRBV5-6 to TRBJ2-3; D gene ambiguous. V was shortened by 4 bases and J by 4 bases, with 4 bases between the two germline ends. There are 11 residues in the CDR3. Looked up from germline, CDR1 is SGHDT and CDR2 is YYEEEE. The CDR3 here is CASSLADTQYF. CDR3 nucleotides: TGTGCCAGCAGCCTTGCAGATACGCAGTATTTT.

The chain employs TRBV15 and TRBJ1-3; D remains ambiguous. The V gene lost 3 bases and the J gene lost 1 base, with 13 bases spanning the gap. The CDR3 sequence is 16 residues long. Germline-derived CDR1 and CDR2 are LNHNV and YYDKDF (reference sequence). CDR3 sequence (DNA): TGTGCCACCAGCAGGGGAGGGTCCCCGTCTGGAAACACCATATATTTT. This codes for CATSRGGSPSGNTIYF. Full variable domain (rest looked up from reference TRBV15 and TRBJ1-3): DAMVIQNPRYQVTQFGKPVTLSCSQTLNHNVMYWYQQKSSQAPKLLFHYYDKDFNNEADTPDNFQSRRPNTSFCFLDIRSPGLGDTAMYLCATSRGGSPSGNTIYFGEGSWLTVV.

The rearrangement joins TRBV5-1 to TRBJ2-5; 10 nucleotides agree with TRBD1. CDR1 is SGHRS, CDR2 YFSETQ, per germline. This CDR3 comprises 15 residues. Germline trimming cut 4 bases from V and 3 bases from J; bases unmatched to any gene: 6. DNA for the CDR3: TGCGCCAGCAGCCCGGCCGGGACAGGGGAAGAGACCCAGTACTTC. It is translated as CASSPAGTGEETQYF.

In its sample, this clone was seen a few times. The chain employs TRBV29-1 and TRBJ2-1; 11 nucleotides match TRBD1. Germline values: CDR1 SQVTM, CDR2 ANQGSEA. Germline trimming cut 1 base from V and 6 bases from J; bases unmatched to any gene: 8. The CDR3 length is 16 residues. CDR3 amino acids: CSVEGQPGTGGNEQFF. CDR3 nucleotides: TGCAGCGTTGAAGGACAACCGGGGACAGGGGGCAATGAGCAGTTCTTC.

This clone has more than one count but fewer than ten. This chain joins TRBV7-2 and TRBJ2-3, with 11 bases identical to TRBD2. Germline-derived CDR1 and CDR2 are SGHTA and FQGNSA. V dropped 5 bases and J dropped 0; count of bases not matched to a gene: 4. This CDR3 spans 16 amino acids. The CDR3 DNA follows: TGTGCCAGCAGCCTCGGGACTAGCGGAAGCACAGATACGCAGTATTTT. Residues: CASSLGTSGSTDTQYF.

This chain links TRBV7-2 with TRBJ2-3; D is perhaps TRBD1 (6 bases). The CDR3 is made up of 15 amino acids. Germline values: CDR1 SGHTA, CDR2 FQGNSA. The V and J ends lost 3 bases and 5 bases respectively, with 15 bases between them. The DNA for the CDR3 is TGTGCCAGCAGCTTGGCAACAGGGTTGGTAGATACGCAGTATTTT. Its protein product is CASSLATGLVDTQYF.

V and J are TRBV29-1 and TRBJ1-1; 7 nucleotides match TRBD1. The V segment lost 2 bases and the J segment 3 bases; nucleotides outside the gene matches: 3. CDR3 length equals 13 residues. The germline gives CDR1 SQVTM, CDR2 ANQGSEA. This CDR3 reads CSVERGLDTEAFF. In DNA, the CDR3 is TGCAGCGTTGAAAGGGGGCTGGACACTGAAGCTTTCTTT.

This clone was observed a few times. This chain uses TRBV11-3 with TRBJ2-1; 9 bases fit TRBD2. Trimming at V came to 4 bases and at J to 4 bases, leaving 5 bases not matched to a gene. The germline CDR1 and CDR2 sequences are SGHNT and YENEEA. The CDR3 totals 15 residues. The CDR3 sequence: CASSSGLARYNEQFF. The CDR3 DNA sequence: TGTGCCAGCAGCTCAGGACTAGCGAGATACAATGAGCAGTTCTTC.

This sequence joins TRBV19 and TRBJ1-1, with 7 bases matching TRBD1. This CDR3 is built from 14 residues. The V gene end was trimmed by 6 bases and the J gene end by 1 base; junction bases not matched to a gene: 5. Germline values: CDR1 LNHDA, CDR2 SQIVND (reference sequence). The CDR3 DNA sequence: TGTGCCAGTAGGGATTGGGACAGGAACACTGAAGCTTTCTTT. Translating gives CASRDWDRNTEAFF.

The chain links TRBV12-5 to TRBJ2-2, with D possibly TRBD2 on 5 matching bases. Germline V gene sequence: CDR1 LGHNT, CDR2 FRNRAP. Between the trimmed V and J ends, which lost 6 bases and 5 bases, there was a span of 10 bases. This CDR3 has 13 residues. The CDR3 DNA is TGTGCTAGTGGGCCTAGCATGACCGGGGAGCTGTTTTTT. Translated: CASGPSMTGELFF. Together with reference TRBV12-5 and TRBJ2-2, the CDR3 gives the full variable domain: DARVTQTPRHKVTEMGQEVTMRCQPILGHNTVFWYRQTMMQGLELLAYFRNRAPLDDSGMPKDRFSAEMPDATLATLKIQPSEPRDSAVYFCASGPSMTGELFFGEGSRLTVL.

This sequence joins TRBV18 and TRBJ2-6, with TRBD1 as a possible D gene (6 bases). Trimming pared 3 bases from V and 0 bases from J, leaving 15 bases between. CDR3 size: 18 residues. Germline lookup yields CDR1 KGHSH and CDR2 LQKENI. Here the CDR3 DNA reads TGTGCCAGCTCACCTTGGGACACCGAGAGCTCTGGGGCCAACGTCCTGACTTTC. This sequence encodes CASSPWDTESSGANVLTF.

This chain connects TRBV21-1 to TRBJ2-5; TRBD2 is the table's D call, not checked against the DNA. TRBV21-1 is a known pseudogene. The CDR3 covers 16 residues. The CDR3 loop is CASNLVRGPSHETQYF. The CDR3 region has the DNA TGTGCCAGCAATTTAGTACGAGGGCCCTCCCACGAGACCCAGTACTTC.

The chain carries TRBV7-2 and TRBJ2-2; D uncertain. Germline loops: CDR1 SGHTA, CDR2 FQGNSA. Trimming removed 1 base at V and 5 bases at J, with 8 bases between. The CDR3 covers 14 residues. CDR3 residues: CASSLVTGTGELFF. The CDR3 DNA sequence: TGTGCCAGCAGCTTAGTTACGGGTACCGGGGAGCTGTTTTTT.

The chain is built from TRBV7-2 and TRBJ2-3, with 11 bases that match TRBD2. Germline V gives CDR1 SGHTA, CDR2 FQGNSA. This CDR3 is 14 amino acids long. Trimming cost V 5 bases and J 8 bases; bases outside gene matches: 6. The CDR3 DNA is TGTGCCAGCAGCGAACTAGCGGGAGATGGTACGCAGTATTTT. This encodes CASSELAGDGTQYF.

V gene TRBV5-1 combines with J gene TRBJ2-5; TRBD1 agrees at 9 bases. The CDR3 contains 17 residues. CDR1 SGHRS and CDR2 YFSETQ come from the germline V gene. V lost 3 bases to trimming and J lost 6 bases; unmatched junction nucleotides: 15. CDR3 sequence reads: CASSSLPSGTGQQTQYF. Here the CDR3 DNA reads TGCGCCAGCAGCTCGCTCCCCTCCGGGACAGGGCAGCAGACCCAGTACTTC.

This chain joins TRBV13 and TRBJ1-5; no clear D. CDR1 is PRHDT, CDR2 FYEKMQ, per germline (reference sequence). The CDR3 covers 16 residues. V lost 3 bases and J lost 2, with 14 bases in between. The CDR3 loop reads CASSFREKHGNQPQHF. The DNA for the CDR3 is TGTGCCAGCAGCTTCCGGGAAAAGCATGGCAATCAGCCCCAGCATTTT.

This chain connects TRBV29-1 to TRBJ1-6; D is unresolved. The CDR3 totals 16 residues. The V end was cut by 3 bases, the J end by 2 bases, with 14 bases between. In germline, CDR1 is SQVTM, CDR2 ANQGSEA. The CDR3 spells CSVEGGQAAYNSPLHF. The DNA of the CDR3 is TGCAGCGTTGAGGGAGGGCAGGCGGCCTATAATTCACCCCTCCACTTT.

This clone was observed a few times. The rearrangement uses TRBV28 and TRBJ1-1, with D unresolved. V lost 6 bases and J 8 bases, leaving 13 bases between the germline ends. Per the germline V gene, CDR1 is MDHEN and CDR2 is SYDVKM. This CDR3 is 12 amino acids long. CDR3 amino acids: CASSPHSQEAFF. For the CDR3, the DNA is TGTGCCAGCAGCCCTCATTCCCAGGAAGCTTTCTTT.